The entry that follows covers one TCR beta chain sequence. The antigen is undetermined. The sample belongs to a study of cytomegalovirus exposure and HLA in healthy donors. Overall study context: A later analysis reported the same platform for the roughly 120 validation repertoires and the 666 first-cohort repertoires.

These donors were members of the roughly 120-subject validation cohort, a group separate from the approximately 640-subject first cohort. CDR1 and CDR2 (germline): MDHEN, SYDVKM. Trimming took off 11 bases at V and 3 bases at J, with 17 bases between the two ends. The CDR3 length is 13 residues. Broader study findings: The tendency of first-cohort TCR clusters to co-occur in the 120 or so validation repertoires was the finding of a later analysis. Researchers catalogued 150 or so TCR beta chains as cytomegalovirus-associated.

This table comes from immunoSEQ multiplex PCR, and its TCRdb copy is limited to in-frame clones, with some not included. The table includes a few hundred thousand clones, roughly 87% detected once. Input material: PBMCs. This chain joins TRBV28 and TRBJ2-7; weak D call: TRBD1 (7 bases). This clonotype originated in a man aged 18 to 30 in good health and CMV-seropositive. CDR3 sequence reads: CAAQGGPYYEQYF. The DNA for the CDR3 is TGTGCCGCCCAGGGGGGCCCATACTACGAGCAGTACTTC.